These 5 T cell receptor beta chains came from one sample sequenced in a study of blood T cell repertoires in COVID-19. The assay was immunoSEQ multiplex PCR, and TCRdb's table has in-frame clones only and misses some. The sample shows about 120,000 clones, around 86% of them seen only once. Material for sequencing was peripheral blood. The source of these receptors is a woman in her 70s with acute or convalescent COVID-19.

The rearrangement uses TRBV28 and TRBJ1-2; a weak D match, TRBD1 (5 bases). Germline loops: CDR1 MDHEN, CDR2 SYDVKM. The V gene lost 5 bases and the J gene lost 9 bases, with 19 bases spanning the gap. The CDR3 loop spans 14 amino acids. The CDR3 nucleotides are TGTGCCAGCAGTCCGAACAGGATCTCCAGCCGCTACACCTTC. It encodes CASSPNRISSRYTF.

This chain uses TRBV29-1 with TRBJ2-7; 13 bases align to TRBD2. Germline V gives CDR1 SQVTM, CDR2 ANQGSEA. Trimming cost V 7 bases and J 4 bases; bases outside gene matches: 4. This CDR3 contains 13 residues. In nucleotides, the CDR3 is TGCAGCGGAGGGACTAGCGGGGCATACGAGCAGTACTTC. Amino acid sequence: CSGGTSGAYEQYF.

The chain joins TRBV11-3 to TRBJ2-1; D is undetermined. Germline V lookup: CDR1 SGHNT, CDR2 YENEEA. The ends were cut back, 1 base at V and 8 bases at J, with 6 bases in the middle. This CDR3 spans 12 amino acids. The CDR3 reads CASSLAGHEQFF. In DNA, the CDR3 is TGTGCCAGCAGCTTAGCTGGCCATGAGCAGTTCTTC.

V gene TRBV11-3 combines with J gene TRBJ1-1; D ambiguous. CDR1 and CDR2 (germline): SGHNT, YENEEA. The CDR3 has 12 residues. V was shortened by 5 bases and J by 0 bases, with 4 bases between the two germline ends. CDR3 residues: CASSRMNTEAFF. Here the CDR3 DNA reads TGTGCCAGCAGCCGTATGAACACTGAAGCTTTCTTT.

J is TRBJ2-3 and V is TRBV5-1; 11 bases are shared with TRBD1. Germline CDR1 SGHRS, CDR2 YFSETQ. The CDR3 extends over 17 amino acids. V shed 4 bases and J 1 base; nucleotides not matched to a gene: 8. CDR3 DNA sequence: TGCGCCAGCAGCCCTTGGACAGGGGGCAGGGGCACAGATACGCAGTATTTT. Its protein is CASSPWTGGRGTDTQYF.